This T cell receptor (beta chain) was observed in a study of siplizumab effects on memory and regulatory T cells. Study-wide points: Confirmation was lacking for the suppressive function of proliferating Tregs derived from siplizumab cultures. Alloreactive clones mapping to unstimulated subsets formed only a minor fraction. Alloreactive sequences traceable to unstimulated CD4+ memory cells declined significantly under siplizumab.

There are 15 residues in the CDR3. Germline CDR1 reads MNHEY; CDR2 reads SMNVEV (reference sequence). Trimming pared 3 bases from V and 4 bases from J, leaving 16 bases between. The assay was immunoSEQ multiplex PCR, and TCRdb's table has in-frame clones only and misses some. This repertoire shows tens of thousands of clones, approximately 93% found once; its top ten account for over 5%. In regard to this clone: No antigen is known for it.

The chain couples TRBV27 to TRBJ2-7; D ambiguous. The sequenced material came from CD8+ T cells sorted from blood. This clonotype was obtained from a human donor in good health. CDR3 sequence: CASSFGPPVHYEQYF. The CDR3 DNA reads TGTGCCAGCAGTTTTGGACCACCGGTACATTACGAGCAGTACTTC.